This T cell receptor (beta chain) stems from a study of cytomegalovirus exposure and HLA in healthy donors. On this clone itself: The target antigen is unknown.

60 Vbeta and 13 Jbeta primers were used in PCR. Per the study methods: About 11 million of 80 million or so unique TCR beta chains were shared, per a later count. Data came from immunoSEQ multiplex PCR; TCRdb stores just in-frame clones and leaves some out. V, J and clone size are those of that table, while D and trimming were read from the DNA. The sample has approximately 50,000 clones. The study's findings and limits: Follow-up analysis later connected one missense variant in DCLRE1C with trimming of TCR beta V- and J-genes. Among the most significant clusters, several appeared linked to common viral pathogens in a later analysis. According to a later analysis, most TCR beta chains associated with CMV appeared HLA-restricted.

Germline V gene sequence: CDR1 MDHEN, CDR2 SYDVKM. The V end was cut by 8 bases, the J end by 3 bases, with 14 bases between. CDR3 length: 13 residues. The receptor was derived from a male donor in good health and CMV-seropositive. This chain links TRBV28 with TRBJ2-7, with a possible D match to TRBD2 (5 bases). The sample consisted of PBMCs. The chain's CDR3 is CASRGQEHYEQYF. CDR3 bases: TGTGCCAGCCGGGGTCAGGAACACTACGAGCAGTACTTC.